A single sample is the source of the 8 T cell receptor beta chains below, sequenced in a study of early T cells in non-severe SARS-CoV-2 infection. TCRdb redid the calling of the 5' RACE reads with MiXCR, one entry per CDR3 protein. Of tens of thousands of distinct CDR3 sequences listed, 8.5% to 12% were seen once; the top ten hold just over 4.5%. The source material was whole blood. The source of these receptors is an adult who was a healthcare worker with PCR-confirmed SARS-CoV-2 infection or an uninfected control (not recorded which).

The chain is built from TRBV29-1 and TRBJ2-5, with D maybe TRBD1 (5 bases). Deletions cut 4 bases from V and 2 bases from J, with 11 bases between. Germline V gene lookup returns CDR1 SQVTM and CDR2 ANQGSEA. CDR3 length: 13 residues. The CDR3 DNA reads TGCAGCGTTGGGGGCTCCCCGCAAGAGACCCAGTACTTC. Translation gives CSVGGSPQETQYF.

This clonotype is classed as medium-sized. DNA of the CDR3: TGTGCCACCAGTGATTCGGGCGGAGACCGACCCGCCGGGGAGCTGTTTTTT. Amino acid sequence: CATSDSGGDRPAGELFF. J is TRBJ2-2 and V is TRBV24-1; D ambiguous. V was trimmed by 2 bases and J by 6 bases, leaving 18 bases between them. CDR1 and CDR2 (germline): KGHDR, SFDVKD. The CDR3 has 17 amino acids.

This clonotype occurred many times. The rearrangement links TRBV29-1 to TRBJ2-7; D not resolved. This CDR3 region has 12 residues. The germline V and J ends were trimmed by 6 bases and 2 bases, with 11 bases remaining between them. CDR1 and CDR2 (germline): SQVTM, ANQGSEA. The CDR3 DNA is TGCAGCGTCATAGTCGCAGCCTACGAGCAGTACTTC. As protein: CSVIVAAYEQYF.

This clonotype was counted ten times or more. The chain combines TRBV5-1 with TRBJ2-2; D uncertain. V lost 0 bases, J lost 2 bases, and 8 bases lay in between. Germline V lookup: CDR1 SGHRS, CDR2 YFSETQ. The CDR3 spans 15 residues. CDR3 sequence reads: CASSLARTNTGELFF. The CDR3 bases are TGCGCCAGCAGCTTGGCCCGGACCAACACCGGGGAGCTGTTTTTT. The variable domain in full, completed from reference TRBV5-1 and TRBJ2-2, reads KAGVTQTPRYLIKTRGQQVTLSCSPISGHRSVSWYQQTPGQGLQFLFEYFSETQRNKGNFPGRFSGRQFSNSRSEMNVSTLELGDSALYLCASSLARTNTGELFFGEGSRLTVL.

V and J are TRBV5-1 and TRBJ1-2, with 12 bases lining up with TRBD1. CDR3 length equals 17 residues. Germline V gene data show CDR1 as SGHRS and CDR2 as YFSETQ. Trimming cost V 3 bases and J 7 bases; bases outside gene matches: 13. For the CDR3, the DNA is TGCGCCAGCAGCTACGGGACAGGGGGCATAGAGGCTCCTGGCTACACCTTC. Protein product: CASSYGTGGIEAPGYTF.

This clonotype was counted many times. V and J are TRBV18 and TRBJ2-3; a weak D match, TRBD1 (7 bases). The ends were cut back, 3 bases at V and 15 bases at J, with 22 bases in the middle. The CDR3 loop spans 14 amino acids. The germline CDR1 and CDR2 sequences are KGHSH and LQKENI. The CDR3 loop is CASSPPTAGQRVYF. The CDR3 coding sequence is TGTGCCAGCTCACCGCCCACCGCGGGACAGAGGGTATATTTT.

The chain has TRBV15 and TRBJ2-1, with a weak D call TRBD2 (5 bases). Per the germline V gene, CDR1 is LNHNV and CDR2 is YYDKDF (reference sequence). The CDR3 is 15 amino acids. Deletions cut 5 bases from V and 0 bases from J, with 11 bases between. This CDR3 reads CATSAEGFSYNEQFF. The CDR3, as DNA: TGTGCCACCAGCGCTGAGGGATTCTCCTACAATGAGCAGTTCTTC.

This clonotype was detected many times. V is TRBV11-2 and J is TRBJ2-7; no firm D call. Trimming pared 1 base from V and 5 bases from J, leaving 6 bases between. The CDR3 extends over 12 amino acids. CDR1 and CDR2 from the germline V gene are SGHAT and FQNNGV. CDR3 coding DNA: TGTGCCAGCAGCTTAGCCAGAAACGAGCAGTACTTC. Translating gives CASSLARNEQYF.